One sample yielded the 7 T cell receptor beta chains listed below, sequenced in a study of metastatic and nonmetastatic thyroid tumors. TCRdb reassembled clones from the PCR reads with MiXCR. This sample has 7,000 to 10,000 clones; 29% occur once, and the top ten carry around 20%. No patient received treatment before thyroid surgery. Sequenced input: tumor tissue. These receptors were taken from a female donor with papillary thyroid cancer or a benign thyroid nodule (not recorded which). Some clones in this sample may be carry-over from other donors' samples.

In DNA, the CDR3 is TGTGCCAGTATTGAAAGGGGTAGTCTCAGGCCCGGGGAGCTGTTTTTT. Protein: CASIERGSLRPGELFF. The gene calls are TRBV19 and TRBJ2-2; D is perhaps TRBD1 (5 bases). Germline CDR1 reads LNHDA; CDR2 reads SQIVND (reference sequence). CDR3 length: 16 amino acids. Trimming removed 7 bases from V and 6 bases from J, with 21 bases in between.

Written as DNA, the CDR3 is TGTGCCAGCAGCCCCATAGCGGGGTACTCCGAGCAGTACTTC. Its translation is CASSPIAGYSEQYF. The chain carries TRBV11-2 and TRBJ2-7; TRBD2 agrees at 8 bases. This CDR3 region has 14 residues. The V gene's germline CDR1 is SGHAT and CDR2 FQNNGV. V shed 5 bases and J 6 bases; nucleotides not matched to a gene: 9.

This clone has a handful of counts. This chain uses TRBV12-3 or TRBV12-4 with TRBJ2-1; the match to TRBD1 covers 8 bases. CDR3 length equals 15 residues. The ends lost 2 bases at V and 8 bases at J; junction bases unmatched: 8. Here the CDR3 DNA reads TGTGCCAGCAGTTTAAGGCAGGGGGCTGAAGATGAGCAGTTCTTC. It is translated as CASSLRQGAEDEQFF.

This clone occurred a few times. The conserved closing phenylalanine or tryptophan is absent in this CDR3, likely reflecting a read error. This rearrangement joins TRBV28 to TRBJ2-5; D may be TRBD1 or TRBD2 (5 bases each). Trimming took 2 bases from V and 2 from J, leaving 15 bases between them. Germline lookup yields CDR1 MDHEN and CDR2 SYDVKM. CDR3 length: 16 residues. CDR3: CASSLPGAAVQETQYL. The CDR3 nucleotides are TGTGCCAGCAGTTTACCCGGGGCAGCCGTACAAGAGACCCAGTACTTG.

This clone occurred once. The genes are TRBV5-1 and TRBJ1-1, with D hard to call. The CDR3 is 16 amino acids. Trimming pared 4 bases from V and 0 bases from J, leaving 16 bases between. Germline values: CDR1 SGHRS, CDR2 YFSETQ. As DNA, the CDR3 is TGCGCCAGCAGCCTAAAGGTGGGCACGATGAACACTGAAGCTTTCTTT. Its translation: CASSLKVGTMNTEAFF.

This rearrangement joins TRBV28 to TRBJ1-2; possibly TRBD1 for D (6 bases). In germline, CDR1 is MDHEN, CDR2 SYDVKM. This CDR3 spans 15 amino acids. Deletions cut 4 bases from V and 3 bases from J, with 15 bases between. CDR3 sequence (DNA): TGTGCCAGCAGTTCCCTAATACAGGGATACTATGGCTACACCTTC. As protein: CASSSLIQGYYGYTF.

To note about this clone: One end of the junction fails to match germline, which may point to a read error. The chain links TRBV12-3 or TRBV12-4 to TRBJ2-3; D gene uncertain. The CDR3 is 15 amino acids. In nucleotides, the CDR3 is TGTACCAGCAGTCTCGTACTATCGTCTACAGATACGCAGTATTTT. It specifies CTSSLVLSSTDTQYF.